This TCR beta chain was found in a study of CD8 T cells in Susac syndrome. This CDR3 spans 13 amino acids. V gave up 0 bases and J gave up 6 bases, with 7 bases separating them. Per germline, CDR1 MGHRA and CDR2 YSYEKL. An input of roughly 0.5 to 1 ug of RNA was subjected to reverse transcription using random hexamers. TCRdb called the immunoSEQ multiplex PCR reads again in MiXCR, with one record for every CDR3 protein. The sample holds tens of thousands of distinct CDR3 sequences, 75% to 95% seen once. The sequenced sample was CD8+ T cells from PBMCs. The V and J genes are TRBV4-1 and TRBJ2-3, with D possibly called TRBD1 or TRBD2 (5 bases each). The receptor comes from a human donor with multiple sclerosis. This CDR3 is CASSQEWGDTQYF. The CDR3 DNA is TGCGCCAGCAGCCAAGAGTGGGGGGATACGCAGTATTTT.